This T cell receptor beta chain originates from a study of CD8 T cells in Susac syndrome (dated by TCRdb to between 2018 and 2021). Regarding the study in general: Among the Susac syndrome patients who were sequenced, clinically active disease was present in about six and clinical remission was observed in roughly eight. The study used repertoire sequencing to test whether antigen drove CD8+ T cell activation and differentiation in Susac syndrome. At blood withdrawal, Susac syndrome patients were therapy-naive, treated with corticosteroids (with IVIg additionally given to some), or treated with IVIg alone.

The study at large found these results: In the CD4+ T cell repertoire of Susac syndrome patients, clonal expansion was not detected. The number of individuals in the TCR sequencing and HLA analysis was acknowledged as relatively small.

Comment on this clonotype: Its antigen remains undetermined. No quality values exist for individual bases; no much larger clone is one base distant.

Peripheral blood CD8+ and CD4+ T cells from healthy donors, Susac syndrome patients and multiple sclerosis patients were profiled using high-throughput TCR beta sequencing. Susac syndrome patients met recently defined diagnostic criteria for definite or probable disease. Bulk CD8+ and CD4+ T cells were purified by magnetic negative isolation, whereas CD8+ TEMRA cells were enriched by FACS. Blood was collected in EDTA tubes and processed within 24 hours, with PBMCs isolated through density gradient centrifugation. PBMCs intended for TCR sequencing were cryopreserved in liquid nitrogen and were subsequently thawed in a 37 degrees C water bath. A purity of at least 90% was achieved for sorted or isolated CD4+, CD8+ and CD8+ TEMRA cells. RNA was extracted using the RNeasy kit, and about 0.5 to 1 microgram was reverse transcribed with random hexamers. TCR beta CDR3 regions were amplified with the immunoSEQ multiplex PCR assay covering 54 Vbeta and 13 Jbeta segments. Bias from PCR amplification was corrected by using a synthetic template baseline for primer optimization and for computational correction. Per the source publication's procedure: Only productive sequences were kept, with reads annotated to V, D and J genes according to IMGT and analyzed in immunoSEQ Analyzer. To calculate clonality, Shannon entropy was normalized by log2 of the number of productive unique sequences and then subtracted from one. Public and private clones were assessed among the 100 most prevalent clones of each patient and control. Susac-specific clones were defined as absent from healthy and MS cohorts, approximately 1,000 published viral clones and other ImmuneACCESS disease sequences. TCRdb passed the public sequencing reads through fastp at Q25 and MiXCR, retaining productive beta sequences. Each entry is one CDR3 protein sequence, shown with its most common DNA and genes. None of the V and J calls come from the authors' own analysis; TCRdb made them. The sample contains 170,000 or so distinct CDR3 sequences, 90% to 95% of them found a single time. The top ten hold 0.099% of the sample.

The germline V gene provides CDR1 SGHAT and CDR2 FQNNGV. V gives up 5 bases and J gives up 5 bases, and the segment between their germline ends measures 12 bases. The CDR3 starts with the cysteine, ends with the phenylalanine, and has 13 residues. Of all the DNA, just the CDR3 is kept, 39 bases in frame from base 1. Sequenced: CD4+ T cells from PBMCs. This TCR came from a human donor with Susac syndrome. The rearrangement joined TRBV11-2 to TRBJ1-2; no D segment can be confidently identified. The CDR3 protein: CASSPTLGYGYTF. The DNA is TGTGCCAGCAGCCCGACCTTGGGGTATGGCTACACCTTC.